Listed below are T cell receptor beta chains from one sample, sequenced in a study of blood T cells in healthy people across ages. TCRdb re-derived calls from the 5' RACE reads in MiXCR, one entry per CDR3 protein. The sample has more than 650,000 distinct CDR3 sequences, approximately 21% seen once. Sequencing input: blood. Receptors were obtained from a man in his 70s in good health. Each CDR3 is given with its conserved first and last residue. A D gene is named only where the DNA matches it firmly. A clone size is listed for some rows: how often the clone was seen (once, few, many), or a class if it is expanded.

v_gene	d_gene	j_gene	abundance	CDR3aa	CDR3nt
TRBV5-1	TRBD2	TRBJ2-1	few	CASSRGGLAGTNEQFF	TGCGCCAGCAGCCGGGGGGGACTAGCGGGGACCAATGAGCAGTTCTTC
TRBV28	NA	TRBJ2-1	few	CASRPEGGVRNNEQFF	TGTGCCAGCAGACCTGAGGGGGGCGTGAGAAACAATGAGCAGTTCTTC
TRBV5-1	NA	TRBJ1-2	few	CASSPRQAERYGYTF	TGCGCCAGCAGCCCCCGACAGGCCGAACGGTATGGCTACACCTTC
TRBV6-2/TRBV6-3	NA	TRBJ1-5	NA	CASSYLLSNQPQHF	TGTGCCAGCAGTTACTTGTTAAGCAATCAGCCCCAGCATTTT
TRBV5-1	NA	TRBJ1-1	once	CASRSGTEAFF	TGCGCCAGCAGGTCCGGGACAGAAGCTTTCTTT
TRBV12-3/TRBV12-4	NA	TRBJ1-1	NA	CASSPRREAFF	TGTGCCAGCAGTCCCAGACGGGAAGCTTTCTTT
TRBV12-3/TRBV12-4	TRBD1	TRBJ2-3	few	CASIGTGVSGDTQYF	TGTGCCAGCATTGGGACAGGGGTTAGTGGAGATACGCAGTATTTT
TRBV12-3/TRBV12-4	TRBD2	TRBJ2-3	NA	CASSLGLAKADTQYF	TGTGCCAGCAGCTTGGGACTAGCGAAAGCAGATACGCAGTATTTT
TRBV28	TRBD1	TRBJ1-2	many	CASSPPGQIYGYTF	TGTGCCAGCAGTCCCCCGGGACAGATCTATGGCTACACCTTC
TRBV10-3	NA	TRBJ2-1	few	CAIARGNGQFF	TGTGCCATCGCTCGAGGGAATGGGCAGTTCTTC
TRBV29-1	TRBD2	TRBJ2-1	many	CSDLGGNEQFF	TGCAGCGATCTGGGAGGGAATGAGCAGTTCTTC